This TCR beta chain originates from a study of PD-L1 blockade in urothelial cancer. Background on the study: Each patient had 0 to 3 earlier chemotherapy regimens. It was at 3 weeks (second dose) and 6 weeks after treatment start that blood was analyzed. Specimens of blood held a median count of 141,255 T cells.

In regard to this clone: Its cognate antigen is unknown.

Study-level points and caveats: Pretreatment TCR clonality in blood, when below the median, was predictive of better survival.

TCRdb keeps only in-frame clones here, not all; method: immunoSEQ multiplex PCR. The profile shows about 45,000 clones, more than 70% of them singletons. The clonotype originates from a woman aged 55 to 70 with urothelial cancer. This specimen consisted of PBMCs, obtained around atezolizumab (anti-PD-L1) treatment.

The CDR3 loop reads CASSLTGDNEKLFF. CDR3 coding DNA: TGTGCCAGCAGTTTGACGGGAGATAATGAAAAACTGTTTTTT. The rearrangement joins TRBV28 to TRBJ1-4; no clear D gene. The V gene lost 3 bases and the J gene lost 4 bases, with 9 bases spanning the gap. This CDR3 is 14 amino acids long. CDR1 MDHEN and CDR2 SYDVKM come from the germline V gene.